The clone carrying this T cell receptor beta chain has just a few counts. No antigen is known for it. The table came from immunoSEQ multiplex PCR; TCRdb's copy has only in-frame clones and leaves some out. In the table there are 150,000 to 200,000 clones, about four fifths of which are singletons. This entry comes from a study of cytomegalovirus exposure and HLA in healthy donors. The donors were members of the roughly 120-subject validation cohort (separate from the roughly 670-subject first cohort). Study-wide points: Altogether, about 160 TCR beta chains were recorded as cytomegalovirus-associated. High specificity and sensitivity for cytomegalovirus status were reported for the classifier.

Germline V gene sequence: CDR1 LNHDA, CDR2 SQIVND (reference sequence). V lost 3 bases, J lost 6 bases, and 15 bases lay in between. The CDR3 runs 14 residues. The receptor's source is a young man in good health and CMV-seropositive. The material sequenced was PBMCs. This chain joins TRBV19 and TRBJ2-7; D may be TRBD1 (5 bases). This chain's CDR3 is CASSIGSRQGEQYF. The CDR3 region has the DNA TGTGCCAGTAGTATCGGCAGCAGGCAGGGCGAGCAGTACTTC.